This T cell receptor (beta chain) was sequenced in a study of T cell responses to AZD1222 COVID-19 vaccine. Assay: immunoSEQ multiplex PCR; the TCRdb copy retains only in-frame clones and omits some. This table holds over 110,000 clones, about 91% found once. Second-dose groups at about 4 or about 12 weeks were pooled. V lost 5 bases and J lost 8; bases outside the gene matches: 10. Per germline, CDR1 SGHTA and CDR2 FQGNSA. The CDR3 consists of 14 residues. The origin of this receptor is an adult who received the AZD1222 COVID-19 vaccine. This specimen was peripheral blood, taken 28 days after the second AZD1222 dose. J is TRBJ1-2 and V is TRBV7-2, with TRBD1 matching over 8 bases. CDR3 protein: CASSLGQGVGGYTF. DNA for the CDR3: TGTGCCAGCAGCCTAGGACAGGGAGTCGGGGGCTACACCTTC.